Below are 30 T cell receptor beta chains sequenced from a single sample in a study of OX40 agonist ivuxolimab in advanced cancers. The protocol was immunoSEQ multiplex PCR, while the TCRdb copy is restricted to in-frame clones and leaves out a portion. The sample consists of roughly 70,000 clones, 86% of them appearing once. The material sequenced was CD4+ or CD8+ T cells sorted from blood, taken in a trial of the OX40 agonist ivuxolimab. These receptors all stem from an adult with an advanced solid tumor such as melanoma, head and neck, liver or kidney cancer.

The V and J genes are TRBV28 and TRBJ2-5, with 10 nucleotides matching TRBD1. CDR1 MDHEN and CDR2 SYDVKM come from the germline V gene. The trim removed 1 base at V and 4 bases at J, leaving 3 bases unmatched. The CDR3 contains 15 residues. CDR3 sequence: CASSLSRTGGETQYF. For the CDR3, the DNA is TGTGCCAGCAGTTTATCCCGGACAGGGGGAGAGACCCAGTACTTC.

The chain joins TRBV19 to TRBJ1-5; D remains ambiguous. The CDR3 loop spans 13 amino acids. The germline V gene has CDR1 LNHDA and CDR2 SQIVND (reference sequence). Trimming left V 6 bases short and J 4 bases short, with 10 bases between. CDR3 sequence (DNA): TGTGCCAGTAGACTGGGGAGGAATCAGCCCCAGCATTTT. It codes for CASRLGRNQPQHF.

This chain connects TRBV15 to TRBJ2-7; no clear D. Germline CDR1 and CDR2: LNHNV and YYDKDF (reference sequence). CDR3 length equals 14 residues. Deletions cut 0 bases from V and 4 bases from J, with 10 bases between. DNA for the CDR3: TGTGCCACCAGCAGAGATAGGAACTTATACGAGCAGTACTTC. Amino acid sequence: CATSRDRNLYEQYF.

The chain couples TRBV28 to TRBJ2-5, with D perhaps TRBD1 (5 bases). V lost 7 bases to trimming and J lost 6 bases, with 15 bases between them. Germline loops: CDR1 MDHEN, CDR2 SYDVKM. CDR3 length: 13 residues. This chain's CDR3 is CASTGRAEQTQYF. The DNA of the CDR3 is TGTGCCAGCACGGGCAGGGCGGAACAGACCCAGTACTTC.

Notes on this clone: One end of the junction does not line up with germline, which may come from a read error. The chain has TRBV7-6 and TRBJ1-4; no firm D call. Germline CDR1 is SGHVS and CDR2 is FNYEAQ. This CDR3 is 16 amino acids long. The CDR3 spells CASSIAGPSTNEKLFF. The CDR3 DNA is TGTGCCAGCAGCATAGCCGGGCCGTCAACTAATGAAAAACTGTTTTTT.

To note about this clone: One end of the junction is discordant with germline, which a read error may explain. This chain uses TRBV14 with TRBJ1-4, with D perhaps TRBD1 (5 bases). The CDR3 consists of 15 residues. The V gene's germline CDR1 is SGHDN and CDR2 FVKESK. The CDR3 DNA reads TGTGCCAGCAGCCAAGTAGGGACCTCTAAGGAAAAACTGTTTTTT. Its translation is CASSQVGTSKEKLFF.

This clone was found a few times. The chain uses TRBV28 and TRBJ2-1; 9 bases are a match to TRBD1. CDR1 is MDHEN and CDR2 is SYDVKM in the germline V gene. V lost 4 bases to trimming and J lost 6 bases; unmatched junction nucleotides: 7. The CDR3 spans 15 residues. CDR3 nucleotide sequence: TGTGCCAGCAGTTCTACGGGACAGGGATCCAATGAGCAGTTCTTC. Encoded protein: CASSSTGQGSNEQFF.

This chain uses TRBV5-6 with TRBJ2-3; D gene unclear. Germline V CDR1 and CDR2: SGHDT, YYEEEE. The CDR3 spans 12 residues. V was trimmed by 1 base and J by 5 bases, leaving 5 bases between them. CDR3 DNA: TGTGCCAGCAGCTTGTACGGAGATACGCAGTATTTT. This gives the protein CASSLYGDTQYF.

The chain has TRBV7-2 and TRBJ2-1, with TRBD2 identical over 11 bases. Losses at the gene ends were 5 bases for V and 9 bases for J; bases not matched to a gene: 12. CDR1 and CDR2 (germline): SGHTA, FQGNSA. This CDR3 has 16 residues. CDR3 sequence: CASSAAVAGGQGEQFF. The CDR3 region has the DNA TGTGCCAGCAGCGCCGCGGTAGCGGGGGGGCAGGGTGAGCAGTTCTTC.

V usage is TRBV5-6 and J usage is TRBJ1-2; D unclear. The germline gives CDR1 SGHDT, CDR2 YYEEEE. V lost 0 bases and J 3 bases, leaving 0 bases between the germline ends. The CDR3 is 11 residues long. The DNA of the CDR3 is TGTGCCAGCAGCTTGGACTATGGCTACACCTTC. It is translated as CASSLDYGYTF.

The chain uses TRBV7-2 and TRBJ2-7, with 14 bases matching TRBD2. Per germline, CDR1 SGHTA and CDR2 FQGNSA. The J segment lost 6 bases and the V segment lost 4 bases, leaving 5 bases of the junction unmatched. The CDR3 spans 15 residues. CDR3: CASSSTSGGAGEQYF. The CDR3 nucleotides are TGTGCCAGCAGCTCGACTAGCGGGGGGGCTGGCGAGCAGTACTTC.

The table lists this clone with a count of one. This sequence joins TRBV12-1 and TRBJ2-2; the D segment call TRBD2 is taken from the table without a DNA check. TRBV12-1 is a recognized pseudogene. This CDR3 is built from 16 residues. The CDR3: CASSFRTAIDTGELFF. The CDR3 nucleotides read TGTGCCAGCAGCTTTCGGACTGCCATCGACACCGGGGAGCTGTTTTTT.

The gene calls are TRBV2 and TRBJ1-6, with D maybe TRBD1 (5 bases). Germline loops: CDR1 SNHLY, CDR2 FYNNEI. Trimming left V 6 bases short and J 6 bases short, with 12 bases between. The CDR3 length is 14 residues. CDR3 sequence reads: CASRGTRSNSPLHF. Here the CDR3 DNA reads TGTGCCAGCAGGGGGACGCGAAGTAATTCACCCCTCCACTTT.

This chain joins TRBV7-2 and TRBJ2-7, with D perhaps matching TRBD1 (6 bases). The germline CDR1 and CDR2 sequences are SGHTA and FQGNSA. V lost 5 bases and J 0 bases, leaving 11 bases between the germline ends. The CDR3 extends over 14 amino acids. The DNA for the CDR3 is TGTGCCAGCAGCCGGGACACCTTCTCCTACGAGCAGTACTTC. Translation: CASSRDTFSYEQYF.

The rearrangement uses TRBV9 and TRBJ2-3; TRBD1 might be the D (5 bases). V lost 3 bases to trimming and J lost 0 bases, with 8 bases between them. The CDR3 is 14 residues long. CDR1 is SGDLS and CDR2 is YYNGEE in the germline V gene. The CDR3 coding sequence is TGTGCCAGCAGCGCCAGGACAAGCACAGATACGCAGTATTTT. Translating it yields CASSARTSTDTQYF.

This clone is a singleton in its sample. The V gene is TRBV9, the J gene TRBJ1-4; a possible D gene is TRBD1 (5 bases). The CDR3 contains 15 residues. Between the trimmed V and J ends, which lost 1 base and 2 bases, there was a span of 9 bases. CDR1 SGDLS and CDR2 YYNGEE come from the germline V gene. CDR3 residues: CASSVQGSTNEKLFF. In nucleotides, the CDR3 is TGTGCCAGCAGCGTACAGGGATCCACTAATGAAAAACTGTTTTTT.

V and J are TRBV27 and TRBJ2-6; D remains unclear. The CDR3 consists of 12 residues. The germline V gene encodes CDR1 MNHEY and CDR2 SMNVEV (reference sequence). Trimming pared 6 bases from V and 5 bases from J, leaving 5 bases between. The CDR3 nucleotides are TGTGCCAGCAGAGGGTGGGCCAACGTCCTGACTTTC. The encoded protein is CASRGWANVLTF.

This sequence joins TRBV6-5 and TRBJ2-1, with D perhaps TRBD1 (6 bases). The germline CDR1 and CDR2 sequences are MNHEY and SVGAGI. The length of the CDR3 is 14 residues. V lost 6 bases to trimming and J lost 8 bases, with 17 bases between them. In DNA form, the CDR3 reads TGTGCCAGCAGCCGGGACACAACAAGACATGAGCAGTTCTTC. This gives the protein CASSRDTTRHEQFF.

The table lists this clone with a few counts. The chain couples TRBV27 to TRBJ2-1; D is possibly TRBD1 or TRBD2 (5 bases each). This CDR3 spans 14 amino acids. With 6 bases removed from V and 5 bases from J, the gap between germline ends came to 14 bases. Germline values: CDR1 MNHEY, CDR2 SMNVEV (reference sequence). The CDR3 sequence: CASSSRDQHNEQFF. The DNA of the CDR3 is TGTGCCAGCAGCAGCCGGGACCAACACAATGAGCAGTTCTTC.

This clone has only one observation. J is TRBJ2-5 and V is TRBV11-2; D remains unclear. Trimming stripped 2 bases from V and 0 bases from J, with 7 bases between. The CDR3 is made up of 14 amino acids. The V gene's germline CDR1 is SGHAT and CDR2 FQNNGV. Here the CDR3 DNA reads TGTGCCAGCAGCTTAAGGGCAGACCAAGAGACCCAGTACTTC. This gives the protein CASSLRADQETQYF.

The chain employs TRBV11-3 and TRBJ2-2; a possible D gene is TRBD2 (6 bases). V was pared by 2 bases and J by 4 bases, with 11 bases between. The CDR3 length is 15 residues. Germline CDR1 and CDR2: SGHNT and YENEEA. CDR3: CASSLSTGGTGELFF. CDR3 bases: TGTGCCAGCAGCTTATCAACCGGGGGCACCGGGGAGCTGTTTTTT. Using reference TRBV11-3 and TRBJ2-2 for the parts outside the CDR3, the full variable domain is EAGVVQSPRYKIIEKKQPVAFWCNPISGHNTLYWYLQNLGQGPELLIRYENEEAVDDSQLPKDRFSAERLKGVDSTLKIQPAELGDSAVYLCASSLSTGGTGELFFGEGSRLTVL.

This rearrangement joins TRBV7-2 to TRBJ1-3, with D possibly matching TRBD1 (5 bases). CDR1 and CDR2 from the germline V gene are SGHTA and FQGNSA. Trimming removed 7 bases from V and 0 bases from J, with 10 bases in between. The CDR3 is made up of 14 amino acids. The CDR3 DNA reads TGTGCCAGCAACCCGGGACCCTCTGGAAACACCATATATTTT. It is translated as CASNPGPSGNTIYF.

A note on this clone: Different DNA sequences within this sample yield the same CDR3. The chain combines TRBV6-5 with TRBJ1-5, with no clear D. The V end lost 5 bases, the J end lost 4 bases, and 9 bases lay between the germline ends. This CDR3 contains 13 residues. The germline V gene has CDR1 MNHEY and CDR2 SVGAGI. The CDR3 sequence is CASSRRGNQPQHF. As DNA, the CDR3 is TGTGCCAGCAGTCGCCGGGGAAATCAGCCCCAGCATTTT.

This clone was seen more than once but under ten times. The CDR3: CASSPQARNYGYTF. The CDR3 nucleotides are TGTGCCAGCAGCCCCCAAGCCCGAAACTATGGCTACACCTTC. The genes are TRBV9 and TRBJ1-2; D gene ambiguous. Germline V CDR1 and CDR2: SGDLS, YYNGEE. This CDR3 is built from 14 residues. Trimming took 4 bases from V and 2 from J, leaving 12 bases between them.

J is TRBJ2-3 and V is TRBV5-5, with 8 bases lining up with TRBD1. Looked up from germline, CDR1 is SGHKS and CDR2 is YYEKEE (reference sequence). This CDR3 is built from 16 residues. V lost 4 bases and J lost 0; bases outside the gene matches: 7. The CDR3 bases are TGTGCCAGCAGCAGGACAGGGTCCTCTAGCACAGATACGCAGTATTTT. Protein product: CASSRTGSSSTDTQYF.

The CDR3, as DNA: TGTGCCACCAGCAGAGGACAAAATAATTCACCCCTCCACTTT. Translation: CATSRGQNNSPLHF. This sequence joins TRBV15 and TRBJ1-6; no firm D call. This CDR3 is built from 14 residues. Germline-derived CDR1 and CDR2 are LNHNV and YYDKDF (reference sequence). The V gene lost 1 base and the J gene lost 5 bases, with 6 bases spanning the gap.

This sequence joins TRBV2 and TRBJ1-5; TRBD1 matches 10 bases. CDR3 size: 15 residues. The V segment lost 4 bases and the J segment 0 bases; nucleotides outside the gene matches: 0. From germline, CDR1 is SNHLY and CDR2 FYNNEI. CDR3 in DNA: TGTGCCAGCAGTGGGACAGGGGGTAGCAATCAGCCCCAGCATTTT. Protein sequence: CASSGTGGSNQPQHF. Looking up the rest from reference TRBV2 and TRBJ1-5 gives the full variable domain: EPEVTQTPSHQVTQMGQEVILRCVPISNHLYFYWYRQILGQKVEFLVSFYNNEISEKSEIFDDQFSVERPDGSNFTLKIRSTKLEDSAMYFCASSGTGGSNQPQHFGDGTRLSIL.

This chain uses TRBV18 with TRBJ2-5; 7 positions agree with TRBD2. CDR1 and CDR2 from the germline V gene are KGHSH and LQKENI. The CDR3 contains 16 residues. Trimming cost V 6 bases and J 5 bases; bases outside gene matches: 15. This chain's CDR3 is CASSHASGPRGETQYF. The CDR3 nucleotides are TGTGCCAGCTCTCACGCTAGCGGACCCCGCGGGGAGACCCAGTACTTC.

This clone was seen a single time. The V call is TRBV29-1, the J call TRBJ2-1; 7 bases match TRBD2. Per the germline V gene, CDR1 is SQVTM and CDR2 is ANQGSEA. V gave up 2 bases and J gave up 2 bases; unmatched junction bases: 6. This CDR3 spans 15 amino acids. The DNA of the CDR3 is TGCAGCGTTGAAAATAGGCGGGGGACCTACAATGAGCAGTTCTTC. It is translated as CSVENRRGTYNEQFF.

The chain carries TRBV9 and TRBJ2-7; TRBD1 aligns across 7 bases. In germline, CDR1 is SGDLS, CDR2 YYNGEE. This CDR3 has 15 residues. V lost 0 bases, J lost 2 bases, and 5 bases stayed unmatched. The CDR3 here is CASSVGPQGTYEQYF. The CDR3 nucleotides read TGTGCCAGCAGCGTAGGTCCACAGGGGACCTACGAGCAGTACTTC.